The sequence of this TCR beta chain was determined in a study of CD8 T cells in Susac syndrome. Whole-study findings and limits: The CD4+ T cell repertoires from Susac syndrome exhibited no clonal expansion.

Trimming removed 3 bases at V and 7 bases at J, with 15 bases between. CDR1 is SGHTA and CDR2 is FQGNSA in the germline V gene. This CDR3 comprises 14 residues. Random hexamers were used to reverse transcribe the RNA input (about 0.5 to 1 ug). TCRdb independently ran MiXCR on the immunoSEQ multiplex PCR reads; one entry per CDR3 protein. Of around 110,000 distinct CDR3 sequences listed, 96% are singletons. In the case of this clonotype: Its antigen remains unknown.

The V and J genes are TRBV7-2 and TRBJ1-2; D is uncertain. The receptor comes from a human donor with Susac syndrome. Sequences were obtained from CD4+ T cells from PBMCs. CDR3 DNA: TGTGCCAGCAGCTTGCTCAACGTGGGAGGTGGCTACACCTTC. Residues: CASSLLNVGGGYTF.